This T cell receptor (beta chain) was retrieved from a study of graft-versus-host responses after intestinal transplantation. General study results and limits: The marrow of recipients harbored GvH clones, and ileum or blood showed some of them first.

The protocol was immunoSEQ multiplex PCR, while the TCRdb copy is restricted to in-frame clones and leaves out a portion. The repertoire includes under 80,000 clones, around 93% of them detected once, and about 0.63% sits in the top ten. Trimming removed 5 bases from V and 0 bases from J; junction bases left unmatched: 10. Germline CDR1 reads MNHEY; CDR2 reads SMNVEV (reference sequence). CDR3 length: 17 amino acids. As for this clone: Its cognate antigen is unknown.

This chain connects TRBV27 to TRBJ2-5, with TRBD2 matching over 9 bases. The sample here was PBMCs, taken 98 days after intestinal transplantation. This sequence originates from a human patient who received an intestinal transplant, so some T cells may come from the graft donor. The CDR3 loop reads CASSETSGRMYQETQYF. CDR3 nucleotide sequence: TGTGCCAGCAGTGAAACGAGCGGGAGGATGTACCAAGAGACCCAGTACTTC.